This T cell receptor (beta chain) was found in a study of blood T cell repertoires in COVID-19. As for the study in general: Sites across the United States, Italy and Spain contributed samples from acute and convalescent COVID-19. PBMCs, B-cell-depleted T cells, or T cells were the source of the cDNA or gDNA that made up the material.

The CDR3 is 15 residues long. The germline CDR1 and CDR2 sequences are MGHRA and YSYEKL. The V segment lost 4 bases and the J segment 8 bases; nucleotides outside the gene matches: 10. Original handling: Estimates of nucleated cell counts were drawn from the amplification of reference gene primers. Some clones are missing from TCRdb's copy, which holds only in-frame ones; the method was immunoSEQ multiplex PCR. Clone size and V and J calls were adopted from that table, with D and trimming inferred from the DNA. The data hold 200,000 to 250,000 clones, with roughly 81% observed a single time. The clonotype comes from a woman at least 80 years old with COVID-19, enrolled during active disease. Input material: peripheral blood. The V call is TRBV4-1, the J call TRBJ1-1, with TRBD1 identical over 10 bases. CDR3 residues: CASSPVGQGHREAFF. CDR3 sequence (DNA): TGCGCCAGCAGCCCCGTGGGACAGGGGCATCGAGAAGCTTTCTTT.